The clone carrying this T cell receptor beta chain qualifies as medium-sized (0.01 to 0.1%). Its antigen is not known. From RNA transcripts, TCR beta CDR3 regions were amplified. With the HTBI primer set, the TCR CDR3 went through a first round of RT-PCR. From the multiplex PCR reads, TCRdb called clonotypes with MiXCR, one entry per CDR3 protein. The table shows over 45,000 distinct CDR3 sequences, with around half occurring only once. Researchers barred patients who had uncontrolled infection, other autoimmune disease, pregnancy or lactation. Germline lookup yields CDR1 SNHLY and CDR2 FYNNEI. V lost 6 bases and J 9 bases, leaving 8 bases between the germline ends. The CDR3 is 10 residues long. This sample stems from a study of T cells in Graves' hyperthyroidism and ophthalmopathy. Study-wide points: In blood, most of the thyroid clonotypes expanded above 0.001 were also present. Before onset, ophthalmopathy was predicted by the model a median roughly 6.4 months earlier.

The clonotype comes from a woman under 40 with Graves' ophthalmopathy. Input material: blood. The chain employs TRBV2 and TRBJ1-2, with no clear D. DNA of the CDR3: TGTGCCAGCAGCCTGTACAGCTACACCTTC. It encodes CASSLYSYTF. The whole variable domain, filled in from reference TRBV2 and TRBJ1-2, reads EPEVTQTPSHQVTQMGQEVILRCVPISNHLYFYWYRQILGQKVEFLVSFYNNEISEKSEIFDDQFSVERPDGSNFTLKIRSTKLEDSAMYFCASSLYSYTFGSGTRLTVV.